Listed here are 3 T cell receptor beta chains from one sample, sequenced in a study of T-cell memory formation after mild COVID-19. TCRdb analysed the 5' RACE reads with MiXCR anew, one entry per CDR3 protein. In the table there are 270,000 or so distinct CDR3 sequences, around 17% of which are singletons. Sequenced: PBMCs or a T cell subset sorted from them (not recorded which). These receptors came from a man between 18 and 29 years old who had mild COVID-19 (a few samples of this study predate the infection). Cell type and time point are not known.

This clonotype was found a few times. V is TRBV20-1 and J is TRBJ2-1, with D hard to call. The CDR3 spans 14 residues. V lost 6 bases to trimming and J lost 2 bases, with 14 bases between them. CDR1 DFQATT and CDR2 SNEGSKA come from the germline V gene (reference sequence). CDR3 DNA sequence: TGCAGTGCACCCCGCATCGGCCCCTACAATGAGCAGTTCTTC. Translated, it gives CSAPRIGPYNEQFF.

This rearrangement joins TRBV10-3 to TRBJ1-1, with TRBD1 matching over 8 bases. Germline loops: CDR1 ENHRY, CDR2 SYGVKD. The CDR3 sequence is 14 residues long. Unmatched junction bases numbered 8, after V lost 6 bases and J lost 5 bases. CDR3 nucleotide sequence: TGTGCCATCAGACCTACAGGGGGAGATACTGAAGCTTTCTTT. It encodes CAIRPTGGDTEAFF.

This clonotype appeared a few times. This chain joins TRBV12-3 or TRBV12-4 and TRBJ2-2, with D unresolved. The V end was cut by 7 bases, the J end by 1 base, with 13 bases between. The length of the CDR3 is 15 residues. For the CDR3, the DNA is TGTGCCAGCACAACACGAGGTTTGAACACCGGGGAGCTGTTTTTT. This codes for CASTTRGLNTGELFF.